This T cell receptor beta chain was sequenced during a study of T cell clonality in common variable immunodeficiency. Sequencing input was equivalent genomic DNA from CVID and controls. Only in-frame clones appear in the TCRdb table, and some are missing; sequencing was by immunoSEQ multiplex PCR. The sample shows about 33,000 clones, none of them appearing just once. This clone turned up a few times. Its antigen is unknown. For at least one year, all CVID subjects received replacement immunoglobulin. CVID subjects were neither ill nor on immunomodulatory or immunosuppressive medication at sampling. Overall study results and limits: In common variable immunodeficiency, TCR beta chains reportedly carried fewer deletions and N-nucleotide insertions.

The sequence was obtained from a human donor with common variable immunodeficiency. Sequenced input: peripheral blood mononuclear cells.

The sequenced CDR3 bases are TGCGCCAGCAGCCGATCCCAGGATACG. The encoded protein is CASSRSQDT. The whole CDR3 is CASSRSQDTQYF. The J gene is TRBJ2-3, the V gene TRBV5-1; D is undetermined. The read ends 3 residues early relative to the CDR3; the germline J gene fills the gap. Trimming removed 4 bases from V and 6 bases from J, with 9 bases in between. The germline gives CDR1 SGHRS, CDR2 YFSETQ. CDR3 length: 12 amino acids.